This T cell receptor (beta chain) was retrieved from a study of PD-L1 blockade in urothelial cancer (dated by TCRdb to about 2017). The study in broad terms: Therapy was started at some point between 2014 and 2016 for all patients, and atezolizumab 1,200 mg was administered intravenously every 3 weeks. Twenty-five of 29 patients were identified as males with urothelial cancer of bladder origin, and a prior smoking history was reported by 18 of 29 patients. An ECOG performance status of 0 or 1 was recorded for the patients, and 0 to 3 prior chemotherapy regimens had been received by the patients. Blood samples were analyzed 3 weeks after the start of treatment (second dose) and 6 weeks after the start of treatment. Blood samples gave a median of about 140,000 T cells and approximately 80,000 unique TCRs, with a median clonality of roughly 0.08. Somatic, immune and clinical correlates of response to PD-L1 blockade with atezolizumab in urothelial cancer were the focus of an exploratory multi-omic analysis. Pretreatment tumor samples, along with matched peripheral blood collected serially before and after atezolizumab treatment, underwent TCR sequencing. Durable clinical benefit was defined as progression-free survival longer than 6 months, and TCR features were also tested against progression-free and overall survival. In the same patients, whole exome sequencing and RNA sequencing of pretreatment tumors were performed in addition to TCR sequencing. Durable clinical benefit was achieved by nine patients and was not achieved by 20 patients. Some 30 patients had pretreatment blood TCR-seq, about 25 had at least one posttreatment blood collection, and about 25 had tumor TCR-seq. General conclusions and limits of the study: Because the sample size was small (n = 29) and many of the analyses were exploratory, the results are meant to be hypothesis-generating. A pretreatment peripheral blood TCR clonality below the median was linked to improved progression-free and overall survival. At 3 weeks after the start of treatment, tumor-associated TCR clones in peripheral blood had expanded more in patients with durable benefit (n ≈ 24, p = 0.022).

This sample's time point label indicates: pretreatment peripheral blood. A cohort of 25 to 30 patients with locally advanced or metastatic urothelial carcinoma, treated at Memorial Sloan Kettering on a trial protocol, was included. Peripheral blood mononuclear cells were collected from each patient pretreatment and during treatment, giving between 1 and 8 total time points per patient. The Qiagen DNeasy Blood extraction kit was used to purify genomic DNA from total PBMCs and tumor samples. Collected pretreatment and during treatment, PBMCs were isolated and stored as previously described. At the junction V is shortened by 2 bases and J by 0 bases, with 11 bases in between. CDR3 length: 16 amino acids, cysteine to phenylalanine. This entry keeps only the CDR3 DNA: 48 bases, framed from base 1. Based on the germline V gene, the CDR1 and CDR2 sequences are MNHEY and SVGAGI. As for this clone: The antigen it binds to is not known. Base qualities are not at hand, and no much larger clone is one base apart.

Synthetic TCR analog templates were spiked into each PCR to estimate absolute template abundance from read counts. Using the immunoSEQ assay, TCRbeta CDR3 regions were amplified from genomic DNA with bias-controlled V and J gene primers. Sequencing of rearranged TCRbeta segments was performed at approximately 20X coverage. In the original analysis: Clustering was used to correct sequencing errors, and CDR3s were annotated against IMGT to assign V, D and J genes. Out-of-frame and stop-codon sequences were excluded, and only productive TCRbeta rearrangements were used in downstream analyses. To compute clonality, Shannon entropy was normalized by the log of the number of unique productive sequences and then subtracted from one. Clones differing between time points or between blood and tumor were identified by Fisher's exact test with Benjamini-Hochberg correction at adjusted p below 0.01. As stored in TCRdb, this immuneACCESS dataset retains in-frame rearrangements with V and J assigned. A fraction of the clones does not appear; measured against another copy, unresolved V genes explain less than half of the discrepancy, and the remainder lacks a known reason. For V, J and clone size, that table is used; D and trimming come from the DNA. The sample table shows around 130,000 clones, and roughly 80% are seen once. Jointly, the top ten make up 2.5% to 4% of the sample.

This sample comprised PBMCs, obtained around atezolizumab (anti-PD-L1) treatment. The rearrangement joined TRBV6-5 to TRBJ1-3, with no confident D gene call. The sequence was obtained from a man aged 50-59 years with urothelial cancer. The CDR3 loop reads CASSYAHLSSGNTIYF. The DNA reads TGTGCCAGCAGTTACGCCCACTTGAGCTCTGGAAACACCATATATTTT.